What follows are 3 T cell receptor beta chains derived from one specimen sequenced in a study of blood T cell repertoires in COVID-19. The assay was immunoSEQ multiplex PCR, and TCRdb's table has in-frame clones only and misses some. The sample has about 130,000 clones, roughly four fifths seen once. The sample comprised peripheral blood. These receptors all stem from a human donor in a cohort sampled during active COVID-19.

This clone was seen only once. J is TRBJ1-6 and V is TRBV28; maybe TRBD1 (6 bases). V was cut by 5 bases and J by 0 bases, with 14 bases left in between. The length of the CDR3 is 17 residues. CDR1 is MDHEN, CDR2 SYDVKM, per germline. The CDR3, as DNA: TGTGCCAGCAGTCCCCCTCAGGGGAGCTCCTATAATTCACCCCTCCACTTT. This encodes CASSPPQGSSYNSPLHF.

J is TRBJ2-7 and V is TRBV15; D perhaps matches TRBD1 (6 bases). Trimming took 5 bases from V and 3 from J, leaving 8 bases between them. The CDR3 consists of 12 residues. CDR1 and CDR2 from the germline V gene are LNHNV and YYDKDF (reference sequence). CDR3 DNA: TGTGCCACCAGCGGACAGTTCTACGAGCAGTACTTC. Residues: CATSGQFYEQYF.

The chain employs TRBV3-1 (or the pseudogene TRBV3-2) and TRBJ1-2; 9 nucleotides align to TRBD1. V trimming: 4 bases; J trimming: 3 bases; junction bases outside the gene matches: 3. CDR3 length equals 14 residues. The germline gives CDR1 LGHDT, CDR2 YNNKEL (reference sequence). The CDR3 DNA is TGTGCCAGCAGCCCTCGACAGGGGGACTATGGCTACACCTTC. It translates to CASSPRQGDYGYTF.